What follows are 17 T cell receptor beta chains derived from one specimen sequenced in a study of T cells in Graves' hyperthyroidism and ophthalmopathy (dated by TCRdb to about 2019). Libraries were constructed by multiplex PCR. The sample was run on an Illumina HiSeq 2000. The TCR beta CDR3 regions were amplified from RNA transcripts. The first round of RT-PCR for the TCR CDR3 was performed with the HTBI primer set and the Qiagen OneStep RT-PCR kit. TCRdb trimmed public reads at Q25 via fastp, called clones via MiXCR and kept in-frame beta chains. Rows matching on CDR3 protein sequence are summarized as one entry with the most common DNA and genes. Within this sample are around 700,000 distinct CDR3 sequences, with 18% of them counted one time only. The ten top clones hold approximately 15% of the sample. The material sequenced was blood. These receptors were taken from a woman in her forties or fifties with Graves' hyperthyroidism that later progressed to Graves' ophthalmopathy.

The J gene is TRBJ1-5, the V gene TRBV20-1, with D maybe TRBD1 (6 bases). The germline CDR1 and CDR2 sequences are DFQATT and SNEGSKA (reference sequence). CDR3 length equals 16 residues. Trimming stripped 0 bases from V and 2 bases from J, with 14 bases between. CDR3 sequence reads: CSARDVRGRGNQPQHF. CDR3 DNA sequence: TGCAGTGCTAGAGACGTCCGGGGGCGGGGCAATCAGCCCCAGCATTTT.

Only a few counts were recorded for this clonotype. The CDR3, as DNA: TGTGCCTGGAGTATGGGACAGAGCACAGATACGCAGTATTTT. Its protein is CAWSMGQSTDTQYF. This chain links TRBV30 with TRBJ2-3; TRBD1 matches at 7 bases. The germline V gene has CDR1 GTSNPN and CDR2 SVGIG (reference sequence). The V and J ends lost 2 bases and 0 bases, in that order; junction bases with no gene match: 2. This CDR3 has 14 residues.

This clonotype was counted ten times or more. Germline is not matched at one junction end, which may reflect a read error. The chain combines TRBV7-9 with TRBJ1-5; D is ambiguous. CDR3 length equals 12 residues. CDR1 SEHNR and CDR2 FQNEAQ come from the germline V gene (reference sequence). CDR3 in amino acids: CASSLDGQPQHF. The CDR3 coding sequence is TGCGCCAGCAGCTTGGATGGTCAGCCCCAGCATTTT. Full variable domain (rest looked up from reference TRBV7-9 and TRBJ1-5): DTGVSQNPRHKITKRGQNVTFRCDPISEHNRLYWYRQTLGQGPEFLTYFQNEAQLEKSRLLSDRFSAERPKGSFSTLEIQRTEQGDSAMYLCASSLDGQPQHFGDGTRLSIL.

The chain combines TRBV7-6 with TRBJ2-5; TRBD2 agrees at 10 bases. Trimming removed 5 bases from V and 5 bases from J; junction bases left unmatched: 14. The CDR3 is made up of 17 amino acids. Germline lookup yields CDR1 SGHVS and CDR2 FNYEAQ. The CDR3 bases are TGTGCCAGCAGCCCGTCTTCGAGCGGGGGGGCCGGGGAGACCCAGTACTTC. Amino acids: CASSPSSSGGAGETQYF.

The V call is TRBV5-1, the J call TRBJ2-1, with D tentatively TRBD1 (8 bases). The CDR3 is 16 residues long. V lost 3 bases to trimming and J lost 4 bases, with 17 bases between them. Germline CDR1 is SGHRS and CDR2 is YFSETQ. CDR3 protein: CASSWEGQAEYNEQFF. The DNA of the CDR3 is TGCGCCAGCAGCTGGGAGGGACAGGCCGAGTACAATGAGCAGTTCTTC.

This clonotype was detected ten times or more. The chain is built from TRBV5-1 and TRBJ2-3, with D perhaps TRBD2 (5 bases). There are 18 residues in the CDR3. V lost 4 bases and J lost 1, with 22 bases in between. Germline V gene data show CDR1 as SGHRS and CDR2 as YFSETQ. CDR3: CASSPEVPWADGTDTQYF. The CDR3 DNA reads TGCGCCAGCAGCCCGGAGGTCCCTTGGGCGGATGGCACAGATACGCAGTATTTT.

This clonotype was seen a handful of times. The V call is TRBV30, the J call TRBJ2-3; D gene uncertain. CDR3 size: 15 residues. CDR1 and CDR2 from the germline V gene are GTSNPN and SVGIG (reference sequence). V shed 1 base and J shed 1 base, with 12 bases lying between them. For the CDR3, the DNA is TGTGCCTGGAGTGCCGGAGCCGTCGGCACAGATACGCAGTATTTT. Amino acid sequence: CAWSAGAVGTDTQYF.

This clonotype was detected ten times or more. The chain is built from TRBV5-1 and TRBJ1-4, with D uncertain. Per the germline V gene, CDR1 is SGHRS and CDR2 is YFSETQ. Deletions cut 7 bases from V and 8 bases from J, with 15 bases between. This CDR3 spans 13 amino acids. The CDR3 region is CASGDKSEEKLFF. In DNA form, the CDR3 reads TGCGCCAGCGGAGACAAGTCAGAGGAAAAACTGTTTTTT.

This chain links TRBV5-4 with TRBJ2-6; D could derive from TRBD1 or TRBD2 (5 bases each). The CDR3 is 16 residues long. CDR1 is SGHNT, CDR2 YYREEE, per germline (reference sequence). The germline V and J ends were trimmed by 4 bases and 0 bases, with 11 bases remaining between them. The CDR3 nucleotides read TGTGCCAGCAGCCCGGGGCCAAGCTCTGGGGCCAACGTCCTGACTTTC. This gives the protein CASSPGPSSGANVLTF.

The rearrangement uses TRBV19 and TRBJ1-5, with 8 bases fitting TRBD1. In germline, CDR1 is LNHDA, CDR2 SQIVND (reference sequence). V shed 5 bases, J shed 3 bases, and the junction held 0 bases outside the gene matches. The CDR3 is 13 residues long. In DNA form, the CDR3 reads TGTGCCAGTAGTCAGGGGGCCAATCAGCCCCAGCATTTT. Its translation: CASSQGANQPQHF.

This chain uses TRBV4-1 with TRBJ1-1; 8 bases line up with TRBD1. V gave up 2 bases and J gave up 8 bases; unmatched junction bases: 7. CDR1 and CDR2 from the germline V gene are MGHRA and YSYEKL. The CDR3 is 14 residues long. CDR3 sequence reads: CASSQRMGQEEAFF. CDR3 DNA sequence: TGCGCCAGCAGCCAACGCATGGGACAGGAGGAAGCTTTCTTT.

This clonotype has just a few counts. This chain uses TRBV15 with TRBJ1-2; D might be TRBD1 (6 bases). Germline CDR1 LNHNV, CDR2 YYDKDF (reference sequence). Trimming pared 5 bases from V and 5 bases from J, leaving 18 bases between. The CDR3 is made up of 15 amino acids. The CDR3 DNA reads as TGTGCCACCAGCTGGGGGGCTGAGGAGGTTTATGGCTACACCTTC. The encoded protein is CATSWGAEEVYGYTF.

V usage is TRBV14 and J usage is TRBJ1-6, with TRBD1 identical over 7 bases. CDR3 length: 15 amino acids. Germline values: CDR1 SGHDN, CDR2 FVKESK. The ends lost 1 base at V and 9 bases at J; junction bases unmatched: 6. CDR3 residues: CASSQGDSLVSPLHF. The CDR3 DNA sequence: TGTGCCAGCAGCCAAGGGGACAGCCTGGTTTCACCCCTCCACTTT.

In this sample, this clonotype turned up many times. The CDR3 region has the DNA TGTGCCAGCAGCCAAGAGACAGGGGGGGGTGAGCAGTTCTTC. Translating it yields CASSQETGGGEQFF. V and J are TRBV3-1 and TRBJ2-1, with 9 bases identical to TRBD1. The germline gives CDR1 LGHDT, CDR2 YNNKEL (reference sequence). The CDR3 sequence is 14 residues long. Losses at the gene ends were 0 bases for V and 9 bases for J; bases not matched to a gene: 3.

The genes are TRBV27 and TRBJ2-3; D possibly corresponds to TRBD1 (6 bases). V dropped 6 bases and J dropped 3 bases, with 19 bases sitting between them. Germline V gene data show CDR1 as MNHEY and CDR2 as SMNVEV (reference sequence). The CDR3 length is 16 residues. The CDR3 nucleotides read TGTGCCAGCAGGCGAGATACAGGGTACGGGACAGATACGCAGTATTTT. As protein: CASRRDTGYGTDTQYF.

This clonotype has ten or more counts. This chain links TRBV11-2 with TRBJ1-2, with D unresolved. Trimming stripped 6 bases from V and 4 bases from J, with 18 bases between. This CDR3 is 15 amino acids long. The V gene's germline CDR1 is SGHAT and CDR2 FQNNGV. The CDR3 coding sequence is TGTGCCAGCAGTGACCCTAACTCCGCTGGCTATGGCTACACCTTC. It encodes CASSDPNSAGYGYTF.

The genes are TRBV24-1 and TRBJ1-5, with D perhaps TRBD1 (5 bases). In germline, CDR1 is KGHDR, CDR2 SFDVKD. The CDR3 runs 15 residues. The V gene lost 9 bases and the J gene lost 5 bases, with 19 bases spanning the gap. As DNA, the CDR3 is TGTGCCACCGGCAAGGGGACCGATCCCGATCAGCCCCAGCATTTT. It translates to CATGKGTDPDQPQHF.